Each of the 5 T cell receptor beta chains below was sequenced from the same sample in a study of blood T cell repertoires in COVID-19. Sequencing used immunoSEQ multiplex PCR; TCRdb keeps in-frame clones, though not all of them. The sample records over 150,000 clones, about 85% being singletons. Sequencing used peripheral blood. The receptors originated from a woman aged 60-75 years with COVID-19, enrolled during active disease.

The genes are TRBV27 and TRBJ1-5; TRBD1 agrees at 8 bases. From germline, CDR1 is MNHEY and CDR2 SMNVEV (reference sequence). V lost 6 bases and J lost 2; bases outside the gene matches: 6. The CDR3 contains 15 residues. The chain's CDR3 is CASSRDRGGNQPQHF. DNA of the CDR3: TGTGCCAGCAGCCGTGACAGGGGAGGCAATCAGCCCCAGCATTTT.

CDR3 sequence: CASSPPGDQGEKLFF. The CDR3 region has the DNA TGTGCCAGCAGCCCCCCCGGGGACCAGGGGGAAAAACTGTTTTTT. The genes are TRBV5-8 and TRBJ1-4; TRBD1 might be the D (6 bases). This CDR3 contains 15 residues. Per germline, CDR1 SGHTS and CDR2 YDEGEE. Trimming removed 4 bases at V and 8 bases at J, with 18 bases between.

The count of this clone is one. Written as DNA, the CDR3 is TGTGCCAGCTCAACGACTAGCGAGGGCGCCAAAAACATTCAGTACTTC. Its translation is CASSTTSEGAKNIQYF. The chain uses TRBV18 and TRBJ2-4, with TRBD2 identical over 8 bases. CDR3 length: 16 amino acids. The germline CDR1 and CDR2 sequences are KGHSH and LQKENI. V lost 5 bases and J lost 1; bases outside the gene matches: 7. Using reference TRBV18 and TRBJ2-4 for the parts outside the CDR3, the full variable domain is NAGVMQNPRHLVRRRGQEARLRCSPMKGHSHVYWYRQLPEEGLKFMVYLQKENIIDESGMPKERFSAEFPKEGPSILRIQQVVRGDSAAYFCASSTTSEGAKNIQYFGAGTRLSVL.

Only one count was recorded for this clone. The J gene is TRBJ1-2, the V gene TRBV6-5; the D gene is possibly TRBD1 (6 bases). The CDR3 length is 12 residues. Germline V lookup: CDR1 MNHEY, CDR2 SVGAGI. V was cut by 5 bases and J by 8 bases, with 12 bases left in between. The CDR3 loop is CASSNTGSGYTF. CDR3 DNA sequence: TGTGCCAGCAGTAACACAGGGAGCGGCTACACCTTC.

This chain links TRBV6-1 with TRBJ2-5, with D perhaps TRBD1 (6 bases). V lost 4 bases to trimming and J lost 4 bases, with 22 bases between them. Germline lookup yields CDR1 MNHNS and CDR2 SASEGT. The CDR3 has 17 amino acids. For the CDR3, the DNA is TGTGCCAGCAGTGGAATTAATAGGACAGTTTGGGGAGAGACCCAGTACTTC. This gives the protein CASSGINRTVWGETQYF.